The present T cell receptor (beta chain) was sequenced within a study of a mutant IDH1 vaccine in newly diagnosed glioma. The overall study: Former treatment meant radiotherapy, temozolomide, or both; the majority had gotten both.

This CDR3 contains 14 residues. The ends were cut back, 7 bases at V and 1 base at J, with 10 bases in the middle. Germline CDR1 reads KGHSH; CDR2 reads LQKENI. Time point of the sample: week 23, last vaccination. In the vaccine, a single dose held 300 ug of the mutant IDH1 20-mer peptide, along with topical imiquimod. Some clones are missing from TCRdb's copy, which holds only in-frame ones; the method was immunoSEQ multiplex PCR. Of 41,000 or so clones listed, 78% are singletons. A remark on this clone: The antigen is not known.

The sequence was obtained from a woman in her thirties or forties with glioma. Some clones in this sample may be carry-over from other donors' samples. The sequencing here drew on PBMCs, taken from a glioma patient whose treatment included an IDH1 peptide vaccine. The chain recombines TRBV18 with TRBJ2-2; D is unresolved. The CDR3 region is CASFRDQNTGELFF. CDR3 coding DNA: TGTGCCAGCTTCCGAGACCAGAACACCGGGGAGCTGTTTTTT.